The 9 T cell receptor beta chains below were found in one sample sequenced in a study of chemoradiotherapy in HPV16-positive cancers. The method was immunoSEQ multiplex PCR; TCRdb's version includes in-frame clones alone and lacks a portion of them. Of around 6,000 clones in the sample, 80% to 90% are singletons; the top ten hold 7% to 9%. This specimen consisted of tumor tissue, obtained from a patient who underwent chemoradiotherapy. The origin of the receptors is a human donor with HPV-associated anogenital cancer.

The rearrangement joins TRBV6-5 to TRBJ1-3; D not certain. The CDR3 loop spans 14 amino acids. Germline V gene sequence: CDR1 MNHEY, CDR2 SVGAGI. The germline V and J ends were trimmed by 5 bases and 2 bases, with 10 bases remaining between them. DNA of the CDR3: TGTGCCAGCAGTCAAAAGACGGCTGGAAACACCATATATTTT. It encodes CASSQKTAGNTIYF.

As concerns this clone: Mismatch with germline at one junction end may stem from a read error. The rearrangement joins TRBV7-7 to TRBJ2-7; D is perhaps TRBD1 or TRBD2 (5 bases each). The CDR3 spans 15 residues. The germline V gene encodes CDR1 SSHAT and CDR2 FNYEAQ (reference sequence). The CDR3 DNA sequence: TGTGCTAGCAGCCCGGGGCCACTTGGGGACTACGAGCAGTACTTC. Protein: CASSPGPLGDYEQYF.

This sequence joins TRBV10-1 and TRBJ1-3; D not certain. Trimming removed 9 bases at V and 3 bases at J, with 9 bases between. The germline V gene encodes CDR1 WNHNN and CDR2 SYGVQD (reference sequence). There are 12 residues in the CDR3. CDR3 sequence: CARDAFGNTIYF. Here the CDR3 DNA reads TGCGCCAGAGATGCGTTTGGAAACACCATATATTTT.

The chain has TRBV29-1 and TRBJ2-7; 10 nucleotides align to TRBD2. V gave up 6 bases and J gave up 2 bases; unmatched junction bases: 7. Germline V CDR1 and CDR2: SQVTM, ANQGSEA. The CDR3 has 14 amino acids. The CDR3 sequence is CSVLTGTSAYEQYF. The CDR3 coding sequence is TGCAGCGTCTTAACCGGGACTAGCGCCTACGAGCAGTACTTC.

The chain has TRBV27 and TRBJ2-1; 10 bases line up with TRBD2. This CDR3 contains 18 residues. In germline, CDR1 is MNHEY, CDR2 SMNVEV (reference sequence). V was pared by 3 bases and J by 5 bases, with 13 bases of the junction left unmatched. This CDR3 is CASSFFSQLAGENNEQFF. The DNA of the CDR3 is TGTGCCAGCAGTTTTTTTTCCCAGCTAGCGGGAGAGAACAATGAGCAGTTCTTC.

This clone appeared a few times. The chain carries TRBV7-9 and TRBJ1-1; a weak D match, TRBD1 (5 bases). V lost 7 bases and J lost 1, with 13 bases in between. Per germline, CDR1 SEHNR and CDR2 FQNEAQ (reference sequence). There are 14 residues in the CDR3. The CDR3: CASKLQGENTEAFF. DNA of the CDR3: TGTGCCAGCAAGTTGCAAGGGGAGAACACTGAAGCTTTCTTT.

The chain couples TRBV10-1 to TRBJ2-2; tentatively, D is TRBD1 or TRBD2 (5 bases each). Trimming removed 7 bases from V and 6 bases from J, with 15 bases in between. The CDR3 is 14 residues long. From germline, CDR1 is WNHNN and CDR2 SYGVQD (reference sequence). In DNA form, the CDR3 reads TGCGCCAGCAAAGGGGAGAGGGATGCCGGGGAGCTGTTTTTT. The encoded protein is CASKGERDAGELFF.

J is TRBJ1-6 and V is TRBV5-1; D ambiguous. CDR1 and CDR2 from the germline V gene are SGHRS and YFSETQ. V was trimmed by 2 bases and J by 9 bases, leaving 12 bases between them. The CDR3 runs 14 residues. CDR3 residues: CASSLGDNRSPLHF. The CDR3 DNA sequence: TGCGCCAGCAGCTTAGGAGACAACCGTTCACCCCTCCACTTT.

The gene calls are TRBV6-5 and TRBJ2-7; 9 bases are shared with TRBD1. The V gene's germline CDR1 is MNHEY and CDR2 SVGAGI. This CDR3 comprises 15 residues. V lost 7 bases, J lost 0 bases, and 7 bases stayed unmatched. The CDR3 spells CASTYSGQGSYEQYF. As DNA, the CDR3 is TGTGCCAGCACCTATTCGGGACAGGGCTCCTACGAGCAGTACTTC.